Below, 31 T cell receptor beta chains from the same sample are listed, as sequenced in a study of cytomegalovirus exposure and HLA in healthy donors. 60 Vbeta and 13 Jbeta primers were used in PCR. Profiled with immunoSEQ multiplex PCR; TCRdb holds only in-frame clones, not every one. The data show 150,000 or so clones, about 74% seen once. The sample was PBMCs. These receptor sequences come from a male donor in good health and CMV-seronegative.

This clone was counted a single time. The chain combines TRBV7-9 with TRBJ1-1, with no clear D. Trimming pared 2 bases from V and 5 bases from J, leaving 15 bases between. Looked up from germline, CDR1 is SEHNR and CDR2 is FQNEAQ (reference sequence). The CDR3 loop spans 15 amino acids. The CDR3 loop is CASSLLSGVGTEAFF. The CDR3 DNA is TGTGCCAGCAGCTTATTATCGGGAGTGGGAACTGAAGCTTTCTTT.

This clone has more than one count but fewer than ten. V gene TRBV11-1 combines with J gene TRBJ2-1; possibly TRBD2 for D (6 bases). This CDR3 comprises 15 residues. Germline V CDR1 and CDR2: SGHAT, FQDESV (reference sequence). Deletions cut 3 bases from V and 0 bases from J, with 9 bases between. CDR3 DNA: TGTGCCAGCAGCTTTCGGGAGTCCTCCTACAATGAGCAGTTCTTC. This translates into CASSFRESSYNEQFF.

This rearrangement joins TRBV19 to TRBJ1-5; 10 nucleotides line up with TRBD1. The germline V gene encodes CDR1 LNHDA and CDR2 SQIVND (reference sequence). J gave up 7 bases and V 5 bases, and 11 bases lay outside the gene matches. CDR3 length equals 16 residues. CDR3 in DNA: TGTGCCAGTAGTTCCCGGGACAGGGGTTTTGGACAGCCCCAGCATTTT. Its translation is CASSSRDRGFGQPQHF. The full variable domain, completed using reference TRBV19 and TRBJ1-5, is DGGITQSPKYLFRKEGQNVTLSCEQNLNHDAMYWYRQDPGQGLRLIYYSQIVNDFQKGDIAEGYSVSREKKESFPLTVTSAQKNPTAFYLCASSSRDRGFGQPQHFGDGTRLSIL.

This chain uses TRBV6-5 with TRBJ2-1, with D unclear. Trimming took 0 bases from V and 6 from J, leaving 15 bases between them. The CDR3 covers 16 residues. Germline V lookup: CDR1 MNHEY, CDR2 SVGAGI. The CDR3 sequence is CASSYSGPQEGNEQFF. The CDR3 region has the DNA TGTGCCAGCAGTTACTCGGGCCCTCAGGAAGGCAATGAGCAGTTCTTC.

This rearrangement joins TRBV20-1 to TRBJ2-5; the D gene is possibly TRBD2 (5 bases). The CDR3 has 11 amino acids. Germline loops: CDR1 DFQATT, CDR2 SNEGSKA (reference sequence). V was clipped by 3 bases and J by 5 bases, with 7 bases between them. The CDR3 sequence is CSASGVETQYF. CDR3 coding DNA: TGCAGTGCTAGCGGGGTGGAGACCCAGTACTTC.

This chain connects TRBV7-9 to TRBJ2-1; TRBD1 might be the D (7 bases). Germline values: CDR1 SEHNR, CDR2 FQNEAQ (reference sequence). The CDR3 sequence is 17 residues long. Trimming shortened V by 5 bases and J by 1 base, and 18 bases separated the two germline ends. The CDR3 sequence is CASSRLLTGRSYNEQFF. CDR3 bases: TGTGCCAGCAGCCGTTTGCTGACAGGGAGGTCCTACAATGAGCAGTTCTTC.

The rearrangement joins TRBV19 to TRBJ1-1, with D tentatively TRBD1 (5 bases). The germline CDR1 and CDR2 sequences are LNHDA and SQIVND (reference sequence). The CDR3 sequence is 12 residues long. V was trimmed by 7 bases and J by 1 base, leaving 7 bases between them. The CDR3 region has the DNA TGTGCCAGTACAGGGTCGAACACTGAAGCTTTCTTT. It encodes CASTGSNTEAFF.

V and J are TRBV11-2 and TRBJ2-3, with TRBD1 matching over 7 bases. Per germline, CDR1 SGHAT and CDR2 FQNNGV. The CDR3 loop spans 14 amino acids. Trimming removed 5 bases from V and 3 bases from J; junction bases left unmatched: 5. CDR3 sequence reads: CASSPVGQTDTQYF. CDR3 in DNA: TGTGCCAGCAGCCCAGTGGGACAGACAGATACGCAGTATTTT.

This clone was counted between two and nine times. V usage is TRBV6-1 and J usage is TRBJ2-7; 8 bases agree with TRBD1. Per the germline V gene, CDR1 is MNHNS and CDR2 is SASEGT. The V segment lost 3 bases and the J segment 3 bases; nucleotides outside the gene matches: 7. This CDR3 has 15 amino acids. The CDR3 bases are TGTGCCAGCAGTGATTATACAGGGGGTTACTACGAGCAGTACTTC. Translating gives CASSDYTGGYYEQYF.

This chain links TRBV9 with TRBJ2-3; weak D call: TRBD2 (6 bases). This CDR3 spans 16 amino acids. Trimming shortened V by 0 bases and J by 3 bases, and 14 bases separated the two germline ends. CDR1 and CDR2 (germline): SGDLS, YYNGEE. As DNA, the CDR3 is TGTGCCAGCAGCGTAGGAACGGGAGTTTTTACAGATACGCAGTATTTT. Protein product: CASSVGTGVFTDTQYF.

V gene TRBV4-1 combines with J gene TRBJ1-1; TRBD1 is a possible D gene (5 bases). The germline V gene encodes CDR1 MGHRA and CDR2 YSYEKL. The CDR3 contains 17 residues. V was clipped by 0 bases and J by 6 bases, with 20 bases between them. The CDR3 coding sequence is TGCGCCAGCAGCCAAGAAGATGTCCAGGTCCGGGGGGCTGAAGCTTTCTTT. This sequence encodes CASSQEDVQVRGAEAFF.

V and J are TRBV9 and TRBJ2-7; 8 positions match TRBD1. J was trimmed by 2 bases and V by 4 bases; bases with no gene match: 5. The CDR3 sequence is 14 residues long. Germline CDR1 and CDR2: SGDLS and YYNGEE. CDR3 DNA sequence: TGTGCCAGCAGCCTCAGGGGGCATCCCTACGAGCAGTACTTC. Protein sequence: CASSLRGHPYEQYF.

The chain employs TRBV7-3 and TRBJ2-1; perhaps TRBD2 as D (6 bases). CDR1 is SGHTA and CDR2 is FQGTGA in the germline V gene. The CDR3 loop spans 16 amino acids. V shed 5 bases and J shed 2 bases, with 16 bases lying between them. The CDR3 DNA reads TGTGCCAGCAGCCCCCTTGGCGGGGCCACCTACAATGAGCAGTTCTTC. This sequence encodes CASSPLGGATYNEQFF.

The chain carries TRBV5-1 and TRBJ2-1; 7 positions agree with TRBD1. CDR1 SGHRS and CDR2 YFSETQ come from the germline V gene. V lost 1 base and J lost 8; bases outside the gene matches: 3. The CDR3 is 13 amino acids. CDR3 bases: TGCGCCAGCAGCTTGAGGGGGACAGATGAGCAGTTCTTC. Encoded protein: CASSLRGTDEQFF.

V is TRBV4-1 and J is TRBJ2-1; 11 nucleotides align to TRBD2. The ends lost 3 bases at V and 6 bases at J; junction bases unmatched: 4. Germline CDR1 reads MGHRA; CDR2 reads YSYEKL. The CDR3 is 15 residues long. The CDR3 region is CASSQMTSGINEQFF. CDR3 nucleotide sequence: TGCGCCAGCAGCCAGATGACTAGCGGGATCAATGAGCAGTTCTTC.

The V and J genes are TRBV21-1 and TRBJ2-4; the table's D gene call, TRBD1, was not cross checked with the DNA. TRBV21-1 is a recognized pseudogene. This CDR3 contains 19 residues. CDR3 DNA: TGTGCCAGCAGCAAAGCCCCCCCCGTAAGGGGCCTAGCCAAAAACATTCAGTACTTC. This sequence encodes CASSKAPPVRGLAKNIQYF.

Concerning this clone itself: At one boundary the junction diverges from the germline segment, which might be a read error. The chain is built from TRBV19 and TRBJ1-4, with 7 positions matching TRBD1. This CDR3 is 16 amino acids long. Germline V gene sequence: CDR1 LNHDA, CDR2 SQIVND (reference sequence). The CDR3 sequence is CASSRWGTATSEKLFF. CDR3 coding DNA: TGTGCCAGTAGTCGATGGGGGACAGCAACTAGTGAAAAACTGTTTTTT.

The chain links TRBV7-2 to TRBJ1-1, with TRBD1 identical over 9 bases. Germline assignment: CDR1 SGHTA and CDR2 FQGNSA. Trimming cost V 8 bases and J 6 bases; bases outside gene matches: 7. CDR3 length: 13 residues. CDR3 amino acids: CASQRQGGAEAFF. The CDR3 DNA is TGTGCCAGCCAACGACAGGGGGGAGCTGAAGCTTTCTTT.

V usage is TRBV7-2 and J usage is TRBJ1-1; tentatively, D is TRBD1 (5 bases). Germline-derived CDR1 and CDR2 are SGHTA and FQGNSA. The V gene lost 5 bases and the J gene lost 7 bases, with 11 bases spanning the gap. The CDR3 runs to 12 residues. CDR3 sequence (DNA): TGTGCCAGCAGCCGTCCCGGGGGTGAAGCTTTCTTT. It encodes CASSRPGGEAFF.

The chain links TRBV5-4 to TRBJ2-3, with D possibly matching TRBD1 (6 bases). V lost 5 bases and J 4 bases, leaving 14 bases between the germline ends. The germline gives CDR1 SGHNT, CDR2 YYREEE (reference sequence). This CDR3 spans 14 amino acids. CDR3: CASSYDRIPDTQYF. Written as DNA, the CDR3 is TGTGCCAGCAGTTACGACAGGATCCCAGATACGCAGTATTTT.

V gene TRBV5-1 combines with J gene TRBJ2-3, with D hard to call. V dropped 4 bases and J dropped 6 bases, with 12 bases sitting between them. The CDR3 totals 13 residues. Germline CDR1 is SGHRS and CDR2 is YFSETQ. CDR3 sequence reads: CASSRALRDTQYF. In nucleotides, the CDR3 is TGCGCCAGCAGCAGAGCGCTCCGCGATACGCAGTATTTT. Combining the CDR3 with reference TRBV5-1 and TRBJ2-3 gives the whole variable domain KAGVTQTPRYLIKTRGQQVTLSCSPISGHRSVSWYQQTPGQGLQFLFEYFSETQRNKGNFPGRFSGRQFSNSRSEMNVSTLELGDSALYLCASSRALRDTQYFGPGTRLTVL.

The chain links TRBV6-6 to TRBJ2-3, with 9 bases aligning to TRBD2. With 2 bases clipped from V and 2 bases from J, the junction kept 5 bases outside the gene matches. The CDR3 runs 16 residues. Germline V CDR1 and CDR2: MNHNY, SVGAGI (reference sequence). The CDR3 loop reads CASSYGLAGSTDTQYF. In DNA form, the CDR3 reads TGTGCCAGCAGTTACGGGCTAGCGGGATCCACAGATACGCAGTATTTT.

V usage is TRBV7-9 and J usage is TRBJ1-2, with D hard to call. The germline V gene has CDR1 SEHNR and CDR2 FQNEAQ (reference sequence). V lost 0 bases and J 0 bases, leaving 14 bases between the germline ends. CDR3 size: 17 residues. CDR3 DNA sequence: TGTGCCAGCAGCTTAGCGGACCGGGGATCGTCTAACTATGGCTACACCTTC. Translating gives CASSLADRGSSNYGYTF.

V gene TRBV19 combines with J gene TRBJ2-7, with 9 bases matching TRBD2. There are 17 residues in the CDR3. The V gene end was trimmed by 3 bases and the J gene end by 7 bases; junction bases not matched to a gene: 16. From germline, CDR1 is LNHDA and CDR2 SQIVND (reference sequence). This CDR3 reads CASSMRPPGLANLEQYF. The CDR3 nucleotides read TGTGCCAGTAGTATGAGGCCCCCGGGACTAGCTAATTTGGAGCAGTACTTC.

The J gene is TRBJ2-4, the V gene TRBV19; 10 nucleotides agree with TRBD1. The CDR3 runs to 16 residues. Germline CDR1 and CDR2: LNHDA and SQIVND (reference sequence). V trimming: 6 bases; J trimming: 2 bases; junction bases outside the gene matches: 7. The CDR3 region is CASSLRTGGTKNIQYF. Here the CDR3 DNA reads TGTGCCAGTAGCCTACGGACAGGGGGTACCAAAAACATTCAGTACTTC.

This clone has more than one count but fewer than ten. This sequence joins TRBV18 and TRBJ2-1; the D gene is possibly TRBD1 (6 bases). In germline, CDR1 is KGHSH, CDR2 LQKENI. The length of the CDR3 is 15 residues. The germline V and J ends were trimmed by 6 bases and 11 bases, with 23 bases remaining between them. CDR3 coding DNA: TGTGCCAGCTCGCCAACAGGGTCTCAAGGGAATCAGCAGTTCTTC. Residues: CASSPTGSQGNQQFF.

This chain uses TRBV29-1 with TRBJ1-4; D is unclear. This CDR3 has 14 amino acids. Germline V lookup: CDR1 SQVTM, CDR2 ANQGSEA. V lost 2 bases and J lost 5, with 12 bases in between. The CDR3, as DNA: TGCAGCGTTGAAAGGATTTCGGGAAATGAAAAACTGTTTTTT. This sequence encodes CSVERISGNEKLFF. The full variable domain, its missing parts supplied by reference TRBV29-1 and TRBJ1-4, is SAVISQKPSRDICQRGTSLTIQCQVDSQVTMMFWYRQQPGQSLTLIATANQGSEATYESGFVIDKFPISRPNLTFSTLTVSNMSPEDSSIYLCSVERISGNEKLFFGSGTQLSVL.

Worth noting for this clone: Different DNA sequences within this sample yield the same CDR3. The rearrangement joins TRBV9 to TRBJ1-1; TRBD1 agrees at 9 bases. CDR1 SGDLS and CDR2 YYNGEE come from the germline V gene. V was pared by 2 bases and J by 4 bases, with 3 bases of the junction left unmatched. The CDR3 length is 14 residues. CDR3 protein: CASSVTGGVTEAFF. The CDR3 region has the DNA TGTGCCAGCAGCGTTACAGGGGGCGTCACTGAAGCTTTCTTT.

The chain recombines TRBV30 with TRBJ2-7; the D gene is possibly TRBD1 (7 bases). Germline CDR1 GTSNPN, CDR2 SVGIG (reference sequence). The CDR3 has 14 amino acids. Trimming shortened V by 2 bases and J by 4 bases, and 15 bases separated the two germline ends. This chain's CDR3 is CAWSPGGLIYEQYF. For the CDR3, the DNA is TGTGCCTGGAGTCCAGGGGGACTTATATACGAGCAGTACTTC.

Notes on this clone: At the DNA level, this CDR3 is encoded by other sequences in the same sample as well. This chain connects TRBV30 to TRBJ2-3, with D possibly matching TRBD1 (7 bases). CDR1 is GTSNPN and CDR2 is SVGIG in the germline V gene (reference sequence). With 3 bases removed from V and 9 bases from J, the gap between germline ends came to 13 bases. The CDR3 is made up of 12 amino acids. The DNA of the CDR3 is TGTGCCTGGAGCGCAGGGGGGAGGACGCAGTATTTT. Translated: CAWSAGGRTQYF.

The rearrangement joins TRBV19 to TRBJ2-1; 7 nucleotides agree with TRBD1. Germline-derived CDR1 and CDR2 are LNHDA and SQIVND (reference sequence). The CDR3 loop spans 14 amino acids. V trimming: 1 base; J trimming: 6 bases; junction bases outside the gene matches: 3. The CDR3 DNA sequence: TGTGCCAGTAGTATAGGGTCAGGGGGCAATGAGCAGTTCTTC. This translates into CASSIGSGGNEQFF.